This T cell receptor beta chain is from a study of T cells in localized non-small cell lung cancer. Findings and caveats of the study: Since sequencing was restricted to only one region of the tumor, intratumor heterogeneity remains a possibility. Longer overall survival was seen with higher T cell density measured in blood. The study detected a median roughly 57 of the top 100 tumor clones in adjacent lung. Exceeding tumor, uninvolved adjacent lung had the highest T cell clonality.

The CDR3 is 14 amino acids. V was cut by 4 bases and J by 3 bases, with 14 bases left in between. CDR1 is SGHTS, CDR2 YDEGEE, per germline. A remark on this clone: Its matching antigen is unknown.

Measured with immunoSEQ multiplex PCR; TCRdb has only the in-frame clones, and not every one. The table has about 35,000 clones, around 93% seen once; the top ten hold approximately 12%. This sequence joins TRBV5-8 and TRBJ2-7; D ambiguous. The input for sequencing was peripheral blood mononuclear cells, taken before any cancer treatment. The source of this sequence is a female donor of 60 years or more with stage II lung adenocarcinoma. The CDR3, as DNA: TGTGCCAGCAGCCTGCCTGATCCCTACTACGAGCAGTACTTC. It specifies CASSLPDPYYEQYF.